This T cell receptor (beta chain) comes out of a study of OX40 agonist ivuxolimab in advanced cancers. At the level of the study: The drug used for patients, ivuxolimab, was an agonistic anti-OX40 (CD134) antibody. All patients had ivuxolimab intravenously every 2 weeks at 0.01 to 10 mg/kg. People in dose escalation had one of these cancers: hepatocellular carcinoma, melanoma, renal cell or head and neck cancer.

The V end lost 0 bases, the J end lost 5 bases, and 13 bases lay between the germline ends. The germline V gene has CDR1 SQVTM and CDR2 ANQGSEA. The CDR3 is 14 residues long. Profiling relied on immunoSEQ multiplex PCR, and the TCRdb table lists in-frame clones only, not all of them. The sample has 50,000 to 75,000 clones; roughly 90% are singletons. This clonotype was sampled from an adult with an advanced solid tumor such as melanoma, head and neck, liver or kidney cancer. The chain recombines TRBV29-1 with TRBJ1-2; the D gene is possibly TRBD1 (6 bases). The sample here was CD4+ or CD8+ T cells sorted from blood, taken in a trial of the OX40 agonist ivuxolimab. The CDR3 loop reads CSVEDLGQRYGYTF. DNA for the CDR3: TGCAGCGTTGAAGATCTAGGACAGCGGTATGGCTACACCTTC.